The rows below give T cell receptor beta chains drawn from one sample of a study of T cells after yellow fever vaccination. TCRdb independently ran MiXCR on the 5' RACE reads; one entry per CDR3 protein. In the table there are 300,000 to 350,000 distinct CDR3 sequences, 3.5% to 4.5% of which are singletons. Here the sequenced sample was PBMCs, taken 15 days after the yellow fever booster vaccination. The receptor source for this set is a man aged 18 to 35 who received the YFV17D yellow fever vaccine. Each CDR3 is given with its conserved first and last residue. The D gene is left open where the match is weak. Clone size is not always given. Where it is, it says once, few, many or a class for expanded clones.

14	TRBV20-1	TRBJ2-1	.	TRBD2	TGCAGTGCTAGCCCCGGGACTAGCGGGGGCAAGCAGTTCTTC	CSASPGTSGGKQFF
16	TRBV7-8	TRBJ1-5	few	.	TGTGCCAGCAGCTTGGGGAGGTCACTTCAGTGGCAGCCCCAGCATTTT	CASSLGRSLQWQPQHF
12	TRBV28	TRBJ2-5	.	TRBD2	TGTGCCATTAGCGGGGGCTCAGAGACCCAGTACTTC	CAISGGSETQYF
16	TRBV5-1	TRBJ1-1	.	.	TGCGCCAGCCGCAGCGCCAGGGTAGCGGCTGACACTGAAGCTTTCTTT	CASRSARVAADTEAFF
13	TRBV7-2	TRBJ1-1	few	.	TGTGCCAGGGCGAGTCCAGGCGGGGCTGAAGCTTTCTTT	CARASPGGAEAFF
14	TRBV20-1	TRBJ1-3	.	.	TGCAGTGCTCCGAGGGGGGAGGAAGGAAACACCATATATTTT	CSAPRGEEGNTIYF
13	TRBV5-4	TRBJ1-1	many	.	TGTGCCAGCAGCTTGGTAGTAGGGACTGAAGCTTTCTTT	CASSLVVGTEAFF
18	TRBV5-1	TRBJ1-2	.	.	TGCGCCAGCAGCCGCCGGAGTTCCAGGACCTCATGGAACTATGGCTACACCTTC	CASSRRSSRTSWNYGYTF
15	TRBV4-1	TRBJ2-1	few	TRBD1	TGCGCCAGCAGCCAAACGGGACAGGGCGTTAATGAGCAGTTCTTC	CASSQTGQGVNEQFF
12	TRBV10-2	TRBJ2-4	.	.	TGCGCCAGCAGTGAGTCAGGAGGCATTCAGTACTTC	CASSESGGIQYF
16	TRBV4-3	TRBJ2-7	many	.	TGCGCCAGCAGCCAAGAGGTACCAGGGCCGGCCTACGAGCAGTACTTC	CASSQEVPGPAYEQYF
15	TRBV7-9	TRBJ2-7	many	.	TGTGCCAGCAGCTTGGGCCGAGGTGGCTCCTACGAGCAGTACTTC	CASSLGRGGSYEQYF
17	TRBV11-2	TRBJ2-5	few	.	TGTGCCAGCAGCTTAGATCTCCAGGGGCGAATCCAAGAGACCCAGTACTTC	CASSLDLQGRIQETQYF
13	TRBV18	TRBJ2-5	many	.	TGTGCCAGCTCACCGGGCGGCGAAGAGACCCAGTACTTC	CASSPGGEETQYF
13	TRBV7-8	TRBJ1-1	few	.	TGTGCCAGCAGCTTTAGGGAATTCACTGAAGCTTTCTTT	CASSFREFTEAFF
14	TRBV5-1	TRBJ1-2	.	TRBD1	TGCGCCAGCAGCTTTTTCCAGGGGGCAGGTGGCTACACCTTC	CASSFFQGAGGYTF
14	TRBV9	TRBJ2-7	few	.	TGTGCCAGCAGCGTCGCCAGGAACTCCTACGAGCAGTACTTC	CASSVARNSYEQYF
14	TRBV5-1	TRBJ2-3	.	.	TGCGCCTCCCGGACGGATCCGGGTACAGATACGCAGTATTTT	CASRTDPGTDTQYF
19	TRBV27	TRBJ2-1	.	.	TGTGCCAGCAGACCCCCGGGGCCGCAATCGGGTCCTACAGGCAATGAGCAGTTCTTC	CASRPPGPQSGPTGNEQFF
11	TRBV29-1	TRBJ1-1	.	.	TGCAGCGTTGAGGGAGGAACTGAAGCTTTCTTT	CSVEGGTEAFF
16	TRBV27	TRBJ2-3	many	.	TGTGCCAGCAGTTCGAGGGCCACCGGGGGCACAGATACGCAGTATTTT	CASSSRATGGTDTQYF
19	TRBV7-3	TRBJ2-3	many	TRBD2	TGTGCCAGCAGCTTAACTCCCCAGGTAGCGGGGGGCCGGACAGATACGCAGTATTTT	CASSLTPQVAGGRTDTQYF
15	TRBV6-2/TRBV6-3	TRBJ2-3	many	.	TGTGCCAGCAGTCCTACCGGGACTCCCACAGATACGCAGTATTTT	CASSPTGTPTDTQYF
16	TRBV28	TRBJ1-4	many	.	TGTGCCAGCAGTCGTGGTTACTGGAGACAAGGAGAAAAACTGTTTTTT	CASSRGYWRQGEKLFF
12	TRBV30	TRBJ1-1	many	.	TGTGCCTTAGAGGGAATGAACACTGAAGCTTTCTTT	CALEGMNTEAFF
10	TRBV20-1	TRBJ2-4	many	.	TGCAGTGCTAGGAAGAACATTCAGTACTTC	CSARKNIQYF
15	TRBV7-2	TRBJ1-1	few	.	TGTGCCAGCAGCTTAGTATCACGGATGAACACTGAAGCTTTCTTT	CASSLVSRMNTEAFF
16	TRBV5-1	TRBJ1-6	many	.	TGCGCCAGCAGCCCTTACCCGGACGCCGGCGGGTCACCCCTCCACTTT	CASSPYPDAGGSPLHF
15	TRBV7-2	TRBJ1-2	.	.	TGTGCCAGCAGCTTTATACAGGGAAGGGGGTATGGCTACACCTTC	CASSFIQGRGYGYTF
17	TRBV6-2/TRBV6-3	TRBJ2-1	few	TRBD2	TGTGCCAGCAGTACCGCCCGACTAGCGGGGGGCCACAATGAGCAGTTCTTC	CASSTARLAGGHNEQFF
13	TRBV12-3/TRBV12-4	TRBJ1-2	many	.	TGTGCCAGCAGTTTCACAGGGAGACTTGGCTACACCTTC	CASSFTGRLGYTF
14	TRBV4-3	TRBJ2-7	many	TRBD1	TGCGCCAGCAGCGGAGGGACAGGGGTCGGCGAGCAGTACTTC	CASSGGTGVGEQYF
14	TRBV5-6	TRBJ2-5	many	.	TGTGCCAGCAGCTTTGGAATCCTCCAAGAGACCCAGTACTTC	CASSFGILQETQYF
15	TRBV5-1	TRBJ1-4	few	TRBD1	TGCGCCAGCAGCCTGTCGACAGGGCATAGGGAAAAACTGTTTTTT	CASSLSTGHREKLFF
16	TRBV12-3/TRBV12-4	TRBJ2-5	few	.	TGTGCCAGCAGTTTGGACTGGAGAGCTTTTGTAGAGACCCAGTACTTC	CASSLDWRAFVETQYF
13	TRBV6-1	TRBJ1-3	.	.	TGTGCCAGCAGTGAATCGGTTGAGAACACCATATATTTT	CASSESVENTIYF
13	TRBV10-2	TRBJ1-3	.	.	TGCGCCAGCAGTGACGCCTCTGGAAACACCATATATTTT	CASSDASGNTIYF
15	TRBV27	TRBJ2-2	few	.	TGTGCCAGCAGTTCTCGAGGGGGGTACACCGGGGAGCTGTTTTTT	CASSSRGGYTGELFF
15	TRBV5-6	TRBJ2-1	many	TRBD2	TGTGCCAGCATCACCTGGGGGGGGTCTATAAATGAGCAGTTCTTC	CASITWGGSINEQFF
10	TRBV19	TRBJ2-5	.	.	TGTGCCACAAGCGGAGAGACCCAGTACTTC	CATSGETQYF
15	TRBV7-9	TRBJ2-3	many	.	TGTGCCAGCAGCTTTAGAGGGTGGAGCACAGATACGCAGTATTTT	CASSFRGWSTDTQYF
15	TRBV15	TRBJ2-5	many	.	TGTGCCACCAGCAGGAGTGAAGGGAGGAAGGAGACCCAGTACTTC	CATSRSEGRKETQYF
15	TRBV5-1	TRBJ2-1	.	.	TGCGCCAGCAGCTGGACCCTAGCGAACTACAATGAGCAGTTCTTC	CASSWTLANYNEQFF
16	TRBV11-2	TRBJ1-4	many	.	TGTGCCAGCAGCTCCACAAGGTGGGGGCGCGGTGAAAAACTGTTTTTT	CASSSTRWGRGEKLFF
13	TRBV15	TRBJ2-3	many	.	TGTGCCACCAGCAGGGGCGGCACAGATACGCAGTATTTT	CATSRGGTDTQYF
13	TRBV19	TRBJ1-1	many	.	TGTGCCAGTAGTATAACCTCAGGGTTCGAAGCTTTCTTT	CASSITSGFEAFF